This TCR beta chain was retrieved from a study of blood T cell repertoires in COVID-19. Study context: Acute-phase and convalescent COVID-19 samples originated in the United States, Italy and Spain. PBMCs, B-cell-depleted T cells, or T cells provided the cDNA or gDNA that made up the material.

This study enrolled people aged 18 to 89 from around 26 US geographic areas. Participants' reported clinical history set cohort assignment. In germline, CDR1 is SGHRS, CDR2 YFSETQ. The CDR3 covers 15 residues. The V and J ends lost 4 bases and 0 bases respectively, with 10 bases between them. Data came from immunoSEQ multiplex PCR; TCRdb stores just in-frame clones and leaves some out. The sample includes about 170,000 clones, roughly 78% of them seen just once. This TCR was recovered from a woman in her 70s in a cohort exposed to, infected with or recovered from COVID-19 (not recorded which). Source material: PBMCs or T cells enriched from blood (not recorded which). The V gene is TRBV5-1, the J gene TRBJ2-2; a weak D match, TRBD1 (6 bases). This CDR3 is CASSRDTPNTGELFF. Here the CDR3 DNA reads TGCGCCAGCAGCCGGGACACGCCGAACACCGGGGAGCTGTTTTTT.